The sequence of this TCR beta chain was determined in a study of blood T cell dynamics during melanoma immunotherapy. Study overall: First-line therapy was either pembrolizumab or nivolumab with ipilimumab for metastatic melanoma.

As to this clone: The antigen is unknown.

Documented time point: pre-treatment baseline. Patients with prior systemic cancer treatment, concomitant immunosuppressants, or other active malignancies were excluded. Overall study results and limits: The study could not tell melanoma-specific clones from general immune activation.

Measured with immunoSEQ multiplex PCR; TCRdb has only the in-frame clones, and not every one. Altogether some 15,000 clones are present, approximately 84% being singletons, with the ten largest covering roughly 9%. The CDR3 has 16 amino acids. V was clipped by 5 bases and J by 4 bases, with 20 bases between them. The germline V gene has CDR1 LNHDA and CDR2 SQIVND (reference sequence). The starting material was blood, obtained from a patient treated with checkpoint blockade. The TCR sequence derives from a human donor with melanoma. This chain joins TRBV19 and TRBJ1-1, with D tentatively TRBD1 (6 bases). Written as DNA, the CDR3 is TGTGCCAGTAGTCTCTCGAGGGGGGCGCGGGGCACTGAAGCTTTCTTT. Its translation is CASSLSRGARGTEAFF.